These 22 T cell receptor beta chains were sequenced from one sample in a study of blood T cell repertoires in COVID-19. Data came from immunoSEQ multiplex PCR; TCRdb stores just in-frame clones and leaves some out. The sample gives just under 40,000 clones, 75% to 85% of which show up once; more than 8% is in the top ten. Sample: peripheral blood. The source is a human donor in a cohort sampled during active COVID-19.

The chain uses TRBV11-1 and TRBJ1-4; the D is unclear. With 9 bases removed from V and 5 bases from J, the gap between germline ends came to 19 bases. The CDR3 is 15 amino acids. The V gene's germline CDR1 is SGHAT and CDR2 FQDESV (reference sequence). CDR3 sequence (DNA): TGTGCCAGTACTGAGGAGGTCGGGCTAAATGAAAAACTGTTTTTT. Translation: CASTEEVGLNEKLFF.

The chain has TRBV18 and TRBJ2-1; TRBD1 matches 12 bases. The length of the CDR3 is 17 residues. Trimming took 3 bases from V and 7 from J; bases not matched to a gene: 10. Looked up from germline, CDR1 is KGHSH and CDR2 is LQKENI. DNA of the CDR3: TGTGCCAGCTCACCTGGAGCCGGGACAGGGGGCGGGAATGAGCAGTTCTTC. Translated: CASSPGAGTGGGNEQFF.

The V call is TRBV2, the J call TRBJ1-3; no clear D gene. Trimming pared 4 bases from V and 4 bases from J, leaving 5 bases between. The CDR3 covers 12 residues. Germline V gene lookup returns CDR1 SNHLY and CDR2 FYNNEI. CDR3 nucleotide sequence: TGTGCCAGCAGTGGAGGGGGAAACACCATATATTTT. Residues: CASSGGGNTIYF.

CDR3 protein: CASSLVVRLAGVYLETQYF. DNA for the CDR3: TGTGCCAGCAGCTTAGTCGTTCGACTAGCGGGAGTGTATCTAGAGACCCAGTACTTC. The chain links TRBV7-8 to TRBJ2-5; 12 nucleotides align to TRBD2. V shed 1 base and J 4 bases; nucleotides not matched to a gene: 13. Germline V gene data show CDR1 as SGHVS and CDR2 as FQNEAQ. The CDR3 totals 19 residues.

The V gene is TRBV3-1 (or the pseudogene TRBV3-2), the J gene TRBJ1-5; D gene uncertain. With 4 bases removed from V and 1 base from J, the gap between germline ends came to 17 bases. Germline CDR1 LGHDT, CDR2 YNNKEL (reference sequence). The CDR3 is made up of 17 amino acids. In nucleotides, the CDR3 is TGTGCCAGCAGCCCCTCCTACCAACACGGGAGCAATCAGCCCCAGCATTTT. Its protein product is CASSPSYQHGSNQPQHF.

The chain is built from TRBV11-3 and TRBJ2-1; possible D gene TRBD1, 6 bases. Trimming removed 0 bases at V and 0 bases at J, with 12 bases between. In germline, CDR1 is SGHNT, CDR2 YENEEA. The CDR3 extends over 17 amino acids. The CDR3 DNA reads TGTGCCAGCAGCTTAGATTTTGACAGGAGCTCCTACAATGAGCAGTTCTTC. Its translation is CASSLDFDRSSYNEQFF.

The chain recombines TRBV11-2 with TRBJ1-3; D remains ambiguous. From germline, CDR1 is SGHAT and CDR2 FQNNGV. This CDR3 has 14 amino acids. Trimming took off 4 bases at V and 0 bases at J, with 7 bases between the two ends. The CDR3 DNA sequence: TGTGCCAGCAGCTCCGACAACTCTGGAAACACCATATATTTT. Amino acids: CASSSDNSGNTIYF.

J is TRBJ2-7 and V is TRBV9; 9 nucleotides align to TRBD1. Germline-derived CDR1 and CDR2 are SGDLS and YYNGEE. The CDR3 length is 14 residues. V lost 4 bases and J lost 3; bases outside the gene matches: 5. The CDR3 region is CASSPRTGVYEQYF. In DNA form, the CDR3 reads TGTGCCAGCAGCCCCCGGACAGGGGTCTACGAGCAGTACTTC.

This chain joins TRBV7-9 and TRBJ2-1; 10 nucleotides line up with TRBD2. This CDR3 comprises 15 residues. With V trimmed by 5 bases and J by 6 bases, 7 bases remained unmatched. Germline V gene data show CDR1 as SEHNR and CDR2 as FQNEAQ (reference sequence). This chain's CDR3 is CASSTSGRVRNEQFF. As DNA, the CDR3 is TGTGCCAGCAGCACGAGCGGGAGGGTGCGCAATGAGCAGTTCTTC.

The rearrangement joins TRBV5-1 to TRBJ1-6; 7 bases align to TRBD1. There are 15 residues in the CDR3. J lost 7 bases, V lost 3 bases, and 7 bases had no gene match. Germline CDR1 SGHRS, CDR2 YFSETQ. CDR3: CASSSQGRLNSPLHF. As DNA, the CDR3 is TGCGCCAGCAGCTCACAGGGGAGGTTGAATTCACCCCTCCACTTT.

The chain couples TRBV25-1 to TRBJ2-3; perhaps TRBD2 as D (6 bases). The germline CDR1 and CDR2 sequences are MGHDK and SYGVNS. The CDR3 contains 14 residues. Trimming shortened V by 4 bases and J by 6 bases, and 14 bases separated the two germline ends. CDR3 DNA: TGTGCCAGCAGTGCTAGGGGAGGTGGGGATACGCAGTATTTT. Amino acids: CASSARGGGDTQYF.

The chain has TRBV12-3 or TRBV12-4 and TRBJ2-7, with D possibly matching TRBD1 (6 bases). The CDR3 contains 13 residues. V was shortened by 1 base and J by 3 bases, with 7 bases between the two germline ends. DNA for the CDR3: TGTGCCAGCAGTTTAGACAGGGACTACGAGCAGTACTTC. Translating gives CASSLDRDYEQYF.

The chain employs TRBV10-3 and TRBJ1-6, with D unclear. The V end lost 3 bases, the J end lost 8 bases, and 5 bases lay between the germline ends. Germline loops: CDR1 ENHRY, CDR2 SYGVKD. The CDR3 spans 12 residues. CDR3 protein: CAISDTDSPLHF. DNA of the CDR3: TGTGCCATCAGTGATACAGATTCACCCCTCCACTTT.

The genes are TRBV7-9 and TRBJ2-7; TRBD2 is a possible D gene (6 bases). Germline CDR1 SEHNR, CDR2 FQNEAQ (reference sequence). The ends were cut back, 4 bases at V and 3 bases at J, with 22 bases in the middle. This CDR3 is 17 amino acids long. The CDR3 here is CASSSSTGTSFFYEQYF. In DNA, the CDR3 is TGTGCCAGCAGCTCCTCGACCGGGACTTCCTTTTTCTACGAGCAGTACTTC.

The chain joins TRBV24-1 to TRBJ2-1, with D possibly TRBD2 on 6 matching bases. There are 16 residues in the CDR3. Germline CDR1 and CDR2: KGHDR and SFDVKD. The germline V and J ends were trimmed by 9 bases and 0 bases, with 17 bases remaining between them. CDR3 amino acids: CATSLGGPSSYNEQFF. The DNA for the CDR3 is TGTGCCACCTCCTTGGGAGGTCCGAGCTCCTACAATGAGCAGTTCTTC.

In the case of this clone: An end of the junction does not agree with germline; a read error may underlie this. The V gene is TRBV7-7, the J gene TRBJ2-5; 8 bases match TRBD2. The CDR3 sequence is 16 residues long. From germline, CDR1 is SSHAT and CDR2 FNYEAQ (reference sequence). CDR3 sequence: CASSLAAGADQETQYF. The DNA for the CDR3 is TGTGCTAGCAGCTTAGCAGCGGGGGCCGACCAAGAGACCCAGTACTTC.

This clone was observed once. The rearrangement joins TRBV25-1 to TRBJ1-2; TRBD1 matches 7 bases. Germline trimming cut 1 base from V and 8 bases from J; bases unmatched to any gene: 7. Per the germline V gene, CDR1 is MGHDK and CDR2 is SYGVNS. This CDR3 is 14 amino acids long. The CDR3, as DNA: TGTGCCAGCAGTGAATTGAGTGGGACAGCAGGCTACACCTTC. It specifies CASSELSGTAGYTF.

The V and J genes are TRBV30 and TRBJ1-5, with TRBD1 identical over 7 bases. The CDR3 sequence is 14 residues long. Looked up from germline, CDR1 is GTSNPN and CDR2 is SVGIG (reference sequence). V shed 0 bases and J 3 bases; nucleotides not matched to a gene: 2. The CDR3 protein is CAWSVTGVNQPQHF. The CDR3 nucleotides are TGTGCCTGGAGTGTAACAGGGGTCAATCAGCCCCAGCATTTT.

This clone was recorded only once. The chain links TRBV11-3 to TRBJ1-1; 7 bases are a match to TRBD1. The CDR3 is made up of 14 amino acids. Trimming at V came to 5 bases and at J to 1 base, leaving 4 bases not matched to a gene. The V gene's germline CDR1 is SGHNT and CDR2 YENEEA. The CDR3 spells CASSPGTENTEAFF. CDR3 DNA sequence: TGTGCCAGCAGCCCCGGGACAGAGAACACTGAAGCTTTCTTT.

This rearrangement joins TRBV11-2 to TRBJ1-2; TRBD1 matches at 8 bases. The trim removed 4 bases at V and 8 bases at J, leaving 12 bases unmatched. This CDR3 region has 15 residues. In germline, CDR1 is SGHAT, CDR2 FQNNGV. DNA for the CDR3: TGTGCCAGCAGCTCCGGACAGGGCCGATTTCAAGGCTACACCTTC. This sequence encodes CASSSGQGRFQGYTF. The variable domain in full, with the rest retrieved from reference TRBV11-2 and TRBJ1-2, is EAGVAQSPRYKIIEKRQSVAFWCNPISGHATLYWYQQILGQGPKLLIQFQNNGVVDDSQLPKDRFSAERLKGVDSTLKIQPAKLEDSAVYLCASSSGQGRFQGYTFGSGTRLTVV.

The gene calls are TRBV7-3 and TRBJ2-1; weak D call: TRBD2 (5 bases). V lost 2 bases and J 0 bases, leaving 11 bases between the germline ends. CDR1 and CDR2 (germline): SGHTA, FQGTGA. The CDR3 consists of 16 residues. CDR3 sequence reads: CASSLSIANSYNEQFF. The DNA of the CDR3 is TGTGCCAGCAGCTTATCGATAGCGAACTCCTACAATGAGCAGTTCTTC.

The chain joins TRBV15 to TRBJ1-3; TRBD1 might be the D (5 bases). Germline CDR1 reads LNHNV; CDR2 reads YYDKDF (reference sequence). Deletions cut 0 bases from V and 4 bases from J, with 10 bases between. CDR3 size: 15 residues. The CDR3 DNA is TGTGCCACCAGCAGAGACAGGGCTACCGGAAACACCATATATTTT. This codes for CATSRDRATGNTIYF. The whole variable domain, remainder taken from reference TRBV15 and TRBJ1-3, is DAMVIQNPRYQVTQFGKPVTLSCSQTLNHNVMYWYQQKSSQAPKLLFHYYDKDFNNEADTPDNFQSRRPNTSFCFLDIRSPGLGDTAMYLCATSRDRATGNTIYFGEGSWLTVV.